This entry concerns a single T cell receptor beta chain. A much larger clone sits a single nucleotide away, making a read error possible. Sequencing used immunoSEQ multiplex PCR; TCRdb keeps in-frame clones, though not all of them. The sample holds some 92,000 clones, around 43% seen once. These data belong to a study of shared clonotypes between healthy human individuals. Donors included only healthy HIV-negative adults lacking recent acute infections or vaccinations. Germline V gives CDR1 GTSNPN, CDR2 SVGIG (reference sequence). This CDR3 is 13 amino acids long. J is TRBJ2-3 and V is TRBV30; D remains unclear. The sequence was obtained from a woman in her forties in good health. Some clones in this sample may be carry-over from other donors' samples. Material for sequencing was PBMCs. The CDR3 loop reads CARSLDHRDTQYF. CDR3 coding DNA: TGTGCCCGGAGTTTGGACCATAGAGATACGCAGTATTTT.